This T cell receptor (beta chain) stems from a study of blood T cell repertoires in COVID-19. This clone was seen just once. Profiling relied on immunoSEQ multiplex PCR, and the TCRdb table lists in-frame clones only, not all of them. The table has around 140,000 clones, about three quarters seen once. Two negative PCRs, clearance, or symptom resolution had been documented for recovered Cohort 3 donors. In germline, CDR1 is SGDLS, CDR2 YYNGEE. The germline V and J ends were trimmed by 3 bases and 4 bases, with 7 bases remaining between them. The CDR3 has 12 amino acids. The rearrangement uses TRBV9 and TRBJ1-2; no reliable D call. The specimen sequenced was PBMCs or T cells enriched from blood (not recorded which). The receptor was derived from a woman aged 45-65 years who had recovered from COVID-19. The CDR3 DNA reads TGTGCCAGCAGCGGGGCGTTCTATGGCTACACCTTC. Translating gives CASSGAFYGYTF.